These 10 T cell receptor beta chains originate from one sample sequenced in a study of CD8 T cells in ankylosing spondylitis. TCRdb re-called the 5' RACE reads with MiXCR, one entry per CDR3 protein. Among about 39,000 distinct CDR3 sequences listed, about 9.4% were seen once. Sequencing input: blood, either unsorted or a sorted T cell fraction (not recorded which). Receptors originate from a male donor with ankylosing spondylitis or in good health (not recorded which).

This clonotype was seen many times. V gene TRBV3-1 combines with J gene TRBJ1-1; D ambiguous. The CDR3 length is 14 residues. V lost 0 bases to trimming and J lost 1 base, with 6 bases between them. The germline V gene has CDR1 LGHDT and CDR2 YNNKEL (reference sequence). CDR3 protein: CASSQDRANTEAFF. As DNA, the CDR3 is TGTGCCAGCAGCCAAGATCGAGCGAACACTGAAGCTTTCTTT.

At least ten counts were recorded for this clonotype. The chain is built from TRBV20-1 and TRBJ2-7, with a weak D call TRBD2 (6 bases). The CDR3 totals 15 residues. V lost 1 base to trimming and J lost 5 bases, with 18 bases between them. CDR1 is DFQATT, CDR2 SNEGSKA, per germline (reference sequence). The CDR3 DNA follows: TGCAGTGCTAGAGTCCGCCGGGGCGCGGGGCACGAGCAGTACTTC. Amino acids: CSARVRRGAGHEQYF.

The genes are TRBV23-1 and TRBJ2-2, with D maybe TRBD1 (5 bases). TRBV23-1 is an ORF for which the function is uncertain. CDR3 length: 16 residues. V was clipped by 4 bases and J by 4 bases, with 16 bases between them. The CDR3 reads CASSRGTPRSTGELFF. The DNA for the CDR3 is TGCGCCAGCAGTCGGGGCACTCCTAGAAGCACCGGGGAGCTGTTTTTT.

This clonotype has a count of ten or more. The CDR3 sequence: CASSLASFGGSNQPQHF. CDR3 in DNA: TGTGCCAGCAGCTTGGCCAGTTTCGGAGGCAGCAATCAGCCCCAGCATTTT. The gene calls are TRBV5-5 and TRBJ1-5; D remains ambiguous. The CDR3 consists of 17 residues. Germline V gives CDR1 SGHKS, CDR2 YYEKEE (reference sequence). Trimming took 0 bases from V and 1 from J, leaving 14 bases between them.

Only a few counts were recorded for this clonotype. The chain is built from TRBV2 and TRBJ2-7; maybe TRBD2 (5 bases). The CDR3 has 14 amino acids. Looked up from germline, CDR1 is SNHLY and CDR2 is FYNNEI. V shed 10 bases and J shed 0 bases, with 16 bases lying between them. For the CDR3, the DNA is TGTGCCAACCCTAGAGAGCGGACCTCCTACGAGCAGTACTTC. Encoded protein: CANPRERTSYEQYF.

This clonotype has at least ten counts. The rearrangement joins TRBV20-1 to TRBJ2-3, with 8 nucleotides matching TRBD2. The junction had 10 bases not matched to a gene; V was cut back by 1 base and J by 4 bases. The CDR3 is made up of 16 amino acids. Germline V gene data show CDR1 as DFQATT and CDR2 as SNEGSKA (reference sequence). CDR3 in amino acids: CSARASSGSTSDTQYF. The CDR3 coding sequence is TGCAGTGCTAGAGCCTCCAGCGGGAGCACTTCAGATACGCAGTATTTT.

This rearrangement joins TRBV7-2 to TRBJ2-1; D is undetermined. Germline CDR1 and CDR2: SGHTA and FQGNSA. The CDR3 is 16 residues long. Trimming left V 5 bases short and J 5 bases short, with 19 bases between. The CDR3 is CASSSRPRTENNEQFF. In nucleotides, the CDR3 is TGTGCCAGCAGCAGCCGGCCCCGGACGGAGAACAATGAGCAGTTCTTC.

CDR3 coding DNA: TGTGCCAGCAGCTTTGACCTCCAAGAGACCCAGTACTTC. Amino acid sequence: CASSFDLQETQYF. The chain is built from TRBV11-1 and TRBJ2-5; unclear D gene. CDR3 length: 13 amino acids. The germline V and J ends were trimmed by 3 bases and 1 base, with 6 bases remaining between them. The germline V gene has CDR1 SGHAT and CDR2 FQDESV (reference sequence).

This clonotype has at least ten counts. J is TRBJ2-7 and V is TRBV20-1, with D possibly matching TRBD2 (6 bases). CDR1 is DFQATT, CDR2 SNEGSKA, per germline (reference sequence). Trimming shortened V by 6 bases and J by 2 bases, and 17 bases separated the two germline ends. The CDR3 runs to 14 residues. Here the CDR3 reads CSASYQRAAYEQYF. DNA of the CDR3: TGCAGTGCCTCTTACCAGCGGGCCGCCTACGAGCAGTACTTC.

This clonotype came up many times. The rearrangement uses TRBV5-1 and TRBJ2-2, with D perhaps TRBD1 or TRBD2 (6 bases each). The CDR3 sequence is 15 residues long. Trimming removed 1 base at V and 7 bases at J, with 14 bases between. In germline, CDR1 is SGHRS, CDR2 YFSETQ. CDR3 bases: TGCGCCAGCAGCTTGAGGGGGGCGCAAGGCGGGGAGCTGTTTTTT. Translated, it gives CASSLRGAQGGELFF. The whole variable domain, filled in from reference TRBV5-1 and TRBJ2-2, reads KAGVTQTPRYLIKTRGQQVTLSCSPISGHRSVSWYQQTPGQGLQFLFEYFSETQRNKGNFPGRFSGRQFSNSRSEMNVSTLELGDSALYLCASSLRGAQGGELFFGEGSRLTVL.